The clone carrying this T cell receptor (beta chain) appeared many times. Its target is unknown. Each TCR cDNA molecule carried a unique molecular identifier. TCRdb ran MiXCR on the 5' RACE reads and lists one entry per CDR3 protein. This sample has some 7,900 distinct CDR3 sequences, with around 7% found just once. These data belong to a study of spatial heterogeneity in lung cancer. The overall study: Compared with alpha-chain sequences, beta-chain sequences were consistently detected in greater numbers. Points from the study as a whole: Counts of expanded intratumoral alpha and beta TCRs tracked tumor mutation counts.

Losses at the gene ends were 5 bases for V and 3 bases for J; bases not matched to a gene: 9. Germline assignment: CDR1 SGHVS and CDR2 FQNEAQ. The CDR3 is 15 amino acids. As for time point: sample taken at primary tumor resection. Material for sequencing was whole RNA from tumor, nontumor lung or frozen PBMC, left unsorted. The material sequenced was lung tumor tissue, taken at surgery. The V call is TRBV7-8, the J call TRBJ2-7, with TRBD1 matching over 8 bases. This receptor was identified in a female donor with early-stage non-small cell lung cancer. CDR3 loop: CASSPLGTGYYEQYF. CDR3 in DNA: TGTGCCAGCAGCCCACTTGGGACAGGTTACTACGAGCAGTACTTC.